This T cell receptor (beta chain) derives from a study of T cell responses to AZD1222 COVID-19 vaccine. The table came from immunoSEQ multiplex PCR; TCRdb's copy has only in-frame clones and leaves some out. The data contain approximately 120,000 clones, around 92% of them seen just once; the ten biggest clones take up 1.1%. Study-level points and caveats: The repertoires were collected only after the peak T cell response. Donors were mostly white British, more females; clonal diversity possibly underestimated.

A note on this clone: No antigen is known for it.

This CDR3 spans 19 amino acids. From germline, CDR1 is MDHEN and CDR2 SYDVKM. Trimming removed 4 bases from V and 4 bases from J; junction bases left unmatched: 12. The clonotype originates from an adult in good health. Sequenced material: peripheral blood, taken on day 0 of AZD1222 vaccination. The chain links TRBV28 to TRBJ2-2; 13 nucleotides match TRBD2. The CDR3 DNA sequence: TGTGCCAGCAGTTCCGGCCTTGGGACTAGCGGGATGGGCACCGGGGAGCTGTTTTTT. This translates into CASSSGLGTSGMGTGELFF.